This is a list of T cell receptor beta chains from one sample in a study of T cells in Graves' hyperthyroidism and ophthalmopathy. One entry per CDR3 protein results from TCRdb running MiXCR on the multiplex PCR reads. The table records about 480,000 distinct CDR3 sequences, about 15% of them present only once. Sequencing input: blood. The receptors were sampled from a woman aged 18-29 years with Graves' hyperthyroidism. Both conserved end residues are part of each CDR3. Each record gives: V gene, J gene, D gene, clone size, CDR3 DNA, CDR3 protein. A D gene is named only where the DNA matches it firmly. A clone size is listed for some rows: how often the clone was seen (once, few, many), or a class if it is expanded.

v_gene: TRBV6-1; j_gene: TRBJ1-5; d_gene: NA; abundance: many; CDR3nt: TGTGCCAGCAGATCTGTGGGGACCGGCGATCAGCCCCAGCATTTT; CDR3aa: CASRSVGTGDQPQHF
v_gene: TRBV7-9; j_gene: TRBJ2-1; d_gene: TRBD2; abundance: many; CDR3nt: TGTGCCAGCAGCTTAGCCCGCGGGAGTCGGGATGAGCAGTTCTTC; CDR3aa: CASSLARGSRDEQFF
v_gene: TRBV10-3; j_gene: TRBJ2-7; d_gene: TRBD2; abundance: many; CDR3nt: TGTGCCATCAGTGATAGCGGGAGACCTTCCTACGAGCAGTACTTC; CDR3aa: CAISDSGRPSYEQYF
v_gene: TRBV7-9; j_gene: TRBJ2-2; d_gene: TRBD2; abundance: many; CDR3nt: TGTGCCAGCAGACCGAACCTAGCGGGAGGATACACCGGGGAGCTGTTTTTT; CDR3aa: CASRPNLAGGYTGELFF
v_gene: TRBV12-3/TRBV12-4; j_gene: TRBJ2-7; d_gene: NA; abundance: many; CDR3nt: TGTGCCAGCAGAATAGCGCGGGGCGAGCAGTACTTC; CDR3aa: CASRIARGEQYF
v_gene: TRBV9; j_gene: TRBJ2-1; d_gene: TRBD2; abundance: many; CDR3nt: TGTGCCAGCAGCGTAGGGGGCTTTAGCGGGAGAATCTACAATGAGCAGTTCTTC; CDR3aa: CASSVGGFSGRIYNEQFF
v_gene: TRBV29-1; j_gene: TRBJ1-2; d_gene: NA; abundance: few; CDR3nt: TGCAGCGCGTTACCACTTCAGGGGAACTATGGCTACACCTTC; CDR3aa: CSALPLQGNYGYTF
v_gene: TRBV4-1; j_gene: TRBJ1-4; d_gene: NA; abundance: few; CDR3nt: TGCGCCAGCAGCCAAGATGCTAGGTCAACTAATGAAAAACTGTTTTTT; CDR3aa: CASSQDARSTNEKLFF
v_gene: TRBV20-1; j_gene: TRBJ1-1; d_gene: NA; abundance: few; CDR3nt: TGCAGTGCTACCTCCCTTTCTCAACGATACACTGAAGCTTTCTTT; CDR3aa: CSATSLSQRYTEAFF
v_gene: TRBV5-1; j_gene: TRBJ2-5; d_gene: TRBD1; abundance: many; CDR3nt: TGCGCCAGCAGCCCGGACAGGGGCGAAGAGACCCAGTACTTC; CDR3aa: CASSPDRGEETQYF
v_gene: TRBV7-3; j_gene: TRBJ2-7; d_gene: TRBD1; abundance: few; CDR3nt: TGTGCTAGCAGCCGGGGACAGGGGGCCTCCGAACAGTACTTC; CDR3aa: CASSRGQGASEQYF
v_gene: TRBV6-1; j_gene: TRBJ1-1; d_gene: NA; abundance: many; CDR3nt: TGTGCCAGCACCGCCCCGGGGCGAGGGACTGAAGCTTTCTTT; CDR3aa: CASTAPGRGTEAFF
v_gene: TRBV19; j_gene: TRBJ2-1; d_gene: NA; abundance: NA; CDR3nt: TGTGCCAGTAGTATCGTTTCCAGGATCGACAATGAGCAGTTCTTC; CDR3aa: CASSIVSRIDNEQFF
v_gene: TRBV28; j_gene: TRBJ1-5; d_gene: NA; abundance: few; CDR3nt: TGTGCCAGCAGTTTTCGGAGTGGCAATCAGCCCCAGCATTTT; CDR3aa: CASSFRSGNQPQHF
v_gene: TRBV7-9; j_gene: TRBJ1-1; d_gene: NA; abundance: many; CDR3nt: TGTGCCAGCAGCTTAGAGGCGGCAGACACTGAAGCTTTCTTT; CDR3aa: CASSLEAADTEAFF
v_gene: TRBV19; j_gene: TRBJ1-2; d_gene: NA; abundance: NA; CDR3nt: TGTGCCAGTAGTATAATGCGGGGCACTAACTATGGCTACACCTTC; CDR3aa: CASSIMRGTNYGYTF
v_gene: TRBV5-1; j_gene: TRBJ2-5; d_gene: NA; abundance: NA; CDR3nt: TGCGCCAGCAGCGCCCCCGGGCAGGGAAAAAGAAGAGAGACCCAGTACTTC; CDR3aa: CASSAPGQGKRRETQYF
v_gene: TRBV7-8; j_gene: TRBJ1-3; d_gene: TRBD1; abundance: many; CDR3nt: TGTGCCAGCAGCCCTAGAGACAGGGCGAGCTCTGGAAACACCATATATTTT; CDR3aa: CASSPRDRASSGNTIYF
v_gene: TRBV7-2; j_gene: TRBJ2-1; d_gene: NA; abundance: many; CDR3nt: TGTGCCAGCAGCTGGTTACGTGGAGTTTTGTATGAGCAGTTCTTC; CDR3aa: CASSWLRGVLYEQFF
v_gene: TRBV12-3/TRBV12-4; j_gene: TRBJ1-1; d_gene: NA; abundance: many; CDR3nt: TGTGCCAGCAGTTTAGGCAGGGAGTCGGTCACTGAAGCTTTCTTT; CDR3aa: CASSLGRESVTEAFF
v_gene: TRBV12-3/TRBV12-4; j_gene: TRBJ2-1; d_gene: TRBD2; abundance: many; CDR3nt: TGTGCCAGCAGCCGACGAGCCGGGACTAGCGGCCCCAACAATGAGCAGTTCTTC; CDR3aa: CASSRRAGTSGPNNEQFF
v_gene: TRBV6-1; j_gene: TRBJ1-1; d_gene: NA; abundance: few; CDR3nt: TGTGCCAGCATGAGGGGGATTGACACTGAAGCTTTCTTT; CDR3aa: CASMRGIDTEAFF
v_gene: TRBV20-1; j_gene: TRBJ2-1; d_gene: TRBD1; abundance: NA; CDR3nt: TGCAGTGCTAGAGATTGGATTGGACAGGGTGGTTTTGAGTTCCCGCACAATGAGCAGTTCTTC; CDR3aa: CSARDWIGQGGFEFPHNEQFF
v_gene: TRBV24-1; j_gene: TRBJ2-2; d_gene: NA; abundance: many; CDR3nt: TGTGCCACCAGTGATCGCCTCCGCCGCGGGGAGCTGTTTTTT; CDR3aa: CATSDRLRRGELFF
v_gene: TRBV9; j_gene: TRBJ1-2; d_gene: NA; abundance: few; CDR3nt: TGTGCCAGCAGCGTAGCTCAAGGAGGAGCTGGCTACACCTTC; CDR3aa: CASSVAQGGAGYTF
v_gene: TRBV12-3/TRBV12-4; j_gene: TRBJ1-1; d_gene: TRBD1; abundance: many; CDR3nt: TGTGCCAGCAGAAAGGGACAGGGTTCGGGAACTGAAGCTTTCTTT; CDR3aa: CASRKGQGSGTEAFF
v_gene: TRBV11-2; j_gene: TRBJ1-5; d_gene: NA; abundance: many; CDR3nt: TGTGCCAGCAGTTTGGGTTTCGGGGGCGATCAGCCCCAGCATTTT; CDR3aa: CASSLGFGGDQPQHF
v_gene: TRBV11-2; j_gene: TRBJ2-7; d_gene: NA; abundance: many; CDR3nt: TGTGCCAGCAGCTTAGTCTTAGGACAATACGAGCAGTACTTC; CDR3aa: CASSLVLGQYEQYF
v_gene: TRBV2; j_gene: TRBJ1-1; d_gene: NA; abundance: many; CDR3nt: TGTGCCAGCAGTGAACAGGCCATTGAAGCTTTCTTT; CDR3aa: CASSEQAIEAFF
v_gene: TRBV6-2/TRBV6-3; j_gene: TRBJ2-7; d_gene: TRBD2; abundance: many; CDR3nt: TGTGCCAGCAGTACCCCGGGTAGCGGGAGTTCTCCTTACGAGCAGTACTTC; CDR3aa: CASSTPGSGSSPYEQYF
v_gene: TRBV9; j_gene: TRBJ1-1; d_gene: NA; abundance: few; CDR3nt: TGTGCCAGCAGCACGGAGGGGCACGGAGAAGCTTTCTTT; CDR3aa: CASSTEGHGEAFF
v_gene: TRBV10-3; j_gene: TRBJ2-3; d_gene: NA; abundance: many; CDR3nt: TGTGCCATCCAGGGGGAGGGGGGGACCACAGATACGCAGTATTTT; CDR3aa: CAIQGEGGTTDTQYF
v_gene: TRBV11-2; j_gene: TRBJ1-1; d_gene: TRBD1; abundance: many; CDR3nt: TGTGCCAGCAGCTTAGCAGGGGGCGAACCTGAAGCTTTCTTT; CDR3aa: CASSLAGGEPEAFF
v_gene: TRBV7-8; j_gene: TRBJ2-1; d_gene: NA; abundance: NA; CDR3nt: TGTGCCAGCAGCGTAAGCAGGGTGTATGGCAGTGAGCAGTTCTTC; CDR3aa: CASSVSRVYGSEQFF
v_gene: TRBV2; j_gene: TRBJ2-1; d_gene: TRBD2; abundance: many; CDR3nt: TGTGCCAGCAGTGAATTGACTAGCGGGAGTATAATCAGCTCCTACAATGAGCAGTTCTTC; CDR3aa: CASSELTSGSIISSYNEQFF
v_gene: TRBV11-1; j_gene: TRBJ2-5; d_gene: NA; abundance: many; CDR3nt: TGTGCCAGCAGCTCCGATACGCCACTCCGGACCCAGTACTTC; CDR3aa: CASSSDTPLRTQYF
v_gene: TRBV11-2; j_gene: TRBJ2-1; d_gene: TRBD2; abundance: NA; CDR3nt: TGTGCCAGCAGCTTAGTGACGGGAGGTAGCTACAATGAGCAGTTCTTC; CDR3aa: CASSLVTGGSYNEQFF
v_gene: TRBV29-1; j_gene: TRBJ2-7; d_gene: NA; abundance: many; CDR3nt: TGCAGCGTTTTATTATCAGGCGCAGGCCCCTACGAGCAGTACTTC; CDR3aa: CSVLLSGAGPYEQYF
v_gene: TRBV10-2; j_gene: TRBJ2-7; d_gene: NA; abundance: many; CDR3nt: TGCGCCAGCAGTGAGTTGGTGACTTTCTCCTACGAGCAGTACTTC; CDR3aa: CASSELVTFSYEQYF
v_gene: TRBV12-3/TRBV12-4; j_gene: TRBJ2-3; d_gene: TRBD2; abundance: many; CDR3nt: TGTGCCAGCAGCCTACGGGCGGGAGGGGAATCGACAGATACGCAGTATTTT; CDR3aa: CASSLRAGGESTDTQYF
v_gene: TRBV11-3; j_gene: TRBJ1-5; d_gene: NA; abundance: NA; CDR3nt: TGTGCCAGCAGCCCCACTGTGGAAAGCAATCAGCCCCAGCATTTT; CDR3aa: CASSPTVESNQPQHF
v_gene: TRBV20-1; j_gene: TRBJ1-1; d_gene: NA; abundance: few; CDR3nt: TGCAGTGCTAGGGGGGTTTACCTTCTCGGCACTGAAGCTTTCTTT; CDR3aa: CSARGVYLLGTEAFF
v_gene: TRBV19; j_gene: TRBJ1-2; d_gene: NA; abundance: few; CDR3nt: TGTGCCAGTAAGGGGCCGCCCTATGGCTACACCTTC; CDR3aa: CASKGPPYGYTF
v_gene: TRBV27; j_gene: TRBJ1-4; d_gene: NA; abundance: NA; CDR3nt: TGTGCCAGCAGTGCCATGGGACAATCTAATGAAAAACTGTTTTTT; CDR3aa: CASSAMGQSNEKLFF
v_gene: TRBV6-6; j_gene: TRBJ1-1; d_gene: NA; abundance: many; CDR3nt: TGTGCCAGCAGTTACTCGGACACTGAAGCTTTCTTT; CDR3aa: CASSYSDTEAFF
v_gene: TRBV30; j_gene: TRBJ2-7; d_gene: NA; abundance: NA; CDR3nt: TGTGCCTGGAGTAGCCAGTACGAGCAGTACTTC; CDR3aa: CAWSSQYEQYF
v_gene: TRBV2; j_gene: TRBJ2-7; d_gene: NA; abundance: many; CDR3nt: TGTGCCAGCAGGTTCGACAGGGAGGGCGAGCAGTACTTC; CDR3aa: CASRFDREGEQYF
v_gene: TRBV5-1; j_gene: TRBJ1-1; d_gene: NA; abundance: NA; CDR3nt: TGCGCCAGCAGCATAGAGACGAACACTGAAGCTTTCTTT; CDR3aa: CASSIETNTEAFF